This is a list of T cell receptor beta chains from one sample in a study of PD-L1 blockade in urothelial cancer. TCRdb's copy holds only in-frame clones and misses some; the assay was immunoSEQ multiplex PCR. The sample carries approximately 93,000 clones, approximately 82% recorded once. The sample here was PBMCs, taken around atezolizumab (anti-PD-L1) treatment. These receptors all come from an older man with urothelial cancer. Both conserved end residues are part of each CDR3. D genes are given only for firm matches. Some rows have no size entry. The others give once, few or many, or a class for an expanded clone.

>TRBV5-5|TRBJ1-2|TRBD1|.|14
TGTGCCAGCAGCCCCGTACAGGGGAACTATGGCTACACCTTC
CASSPVQGNYGYTF
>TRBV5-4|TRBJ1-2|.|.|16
TGTGCCAGCAGCTTGGCAGGATCCGGTTTTAACTATGGCTACACCTTC
CASSLAGSGFNYGYTF
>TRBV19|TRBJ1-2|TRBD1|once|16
TGTGCCAGCATCCCCTCAAATACAGGGGAAAACTATGGCTACACCTTC
CASIPSNTGENYGYTF
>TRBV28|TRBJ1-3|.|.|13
TGTGCCTCCTGGGGGGGACTAGGAAACACCATATATTTT
CASWGGLGNTIYF
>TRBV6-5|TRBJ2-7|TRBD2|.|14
TGTGCCAGCAGTTTAGCGGGGCGTAACTACGAGCAGTACTTC
CASSLAGRNYEQYF
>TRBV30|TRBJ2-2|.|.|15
TGTGCCTGGAATTCAGGACAGCCGAACACCGGGGAGCTGTTTTTT
CAWNSGQPNTGELFF
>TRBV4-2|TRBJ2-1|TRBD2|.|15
TGTGCCAGCAGCCCGACGGGGGGAGACTACAATGAGCAGTTCTTC
CASSPTGGDYNEQFF
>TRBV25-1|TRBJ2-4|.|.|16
TGTGCCAGCAGACCTTCGGAGGAGTTAGCCAAAAACATTCAGTACTTC
CASRPSEELAKNIQYF
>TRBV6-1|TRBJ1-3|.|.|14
TGTGCCAGCTTACAGGGTGGCTCTGGAAACACCATATATTTT
CASLQGGSGNTIYF
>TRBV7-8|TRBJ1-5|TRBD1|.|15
TGTGCCAGCAGCTCGACAGGGGAGGGCAATCAGCCCCAGCATTTT
CASSSTGEGNQPQHF
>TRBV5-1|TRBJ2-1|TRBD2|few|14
TGCGCCAGTAAGGGACTAGCGGCTGACAATGAGCAGTTCTTC
CASKGLAADNEQFF
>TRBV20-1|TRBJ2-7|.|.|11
TGCAGTGCTGGACCCCGGGGCGAGCAGTACTTC
CSAGPRGEQYF
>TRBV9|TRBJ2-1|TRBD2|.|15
TGTGCCAGCAGCGTAGGGGCTAGCGGGAAAGATGAGCAGTTCTTC
CASSVGASGKDEQFF
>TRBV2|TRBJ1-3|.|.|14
TGTGCCAGCAGGGACAGAGGTTCTGGAAACACCATATATTTT
CASRDRGSGNTIYF
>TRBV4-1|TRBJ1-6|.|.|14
TGCGCCAGCAGCCAAGGGGCCTTTAATTCACCCCTCCACTTT
CASSQGAFNSPLHF
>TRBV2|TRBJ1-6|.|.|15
TGTGCCAGCAGCTCGGACAGCAGTTATAATTCACCCCTCCACTTT
CASSSDSSYNSPLHF
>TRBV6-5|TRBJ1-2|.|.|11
TGTGCCAGCGGGGAGGGCAAGAGCTACACCTTC
CASGEGKSYTF
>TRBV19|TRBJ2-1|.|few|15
TGTGCCAGTAGTATAGAAGATAGCGGCGACAATGAGCAGTTCTTC
CASSIEDSGDNEQFF
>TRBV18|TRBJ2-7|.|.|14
TGTGCCAGCTCTCCCCCCGCGTTTACCAACGAGCAGTACTTC
CASSPPAFTNEQYF
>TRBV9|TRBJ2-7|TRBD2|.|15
TGTGCCAGCAGGGGGGAGGGCGGGGACCACTACGAGCAGTACTTC
CASRGEGGDHYEQYF
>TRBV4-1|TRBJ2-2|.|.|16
TGCGCCAGCAGCCAAGAGTTCAGGGCGAGCACCGGGGAGCTGTTTTTT
CASSQEFRASTGELFF
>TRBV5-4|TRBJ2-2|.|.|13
TGTGCCAGCAGCTCAGGGGACACCGGGGAGCTGTTTTTT
CASSSGDTGELFF
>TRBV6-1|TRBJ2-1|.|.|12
TGTGCCAGCAGTGAACGGCGGAATGAGCAGTTCTTC
CASSERRNEQFF
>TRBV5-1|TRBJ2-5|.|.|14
TGCGCCAGCAGCTTGGCCCGGGACGGAGGGGCCCAGTACTTC
CASSLARDGGAQYF
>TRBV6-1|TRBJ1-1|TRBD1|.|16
TGTGCCAGCAGTGTCCGGACAGGGAACTTGAACACTGAAGCTTTCTTT
CASSVRTGNLNTEAFF